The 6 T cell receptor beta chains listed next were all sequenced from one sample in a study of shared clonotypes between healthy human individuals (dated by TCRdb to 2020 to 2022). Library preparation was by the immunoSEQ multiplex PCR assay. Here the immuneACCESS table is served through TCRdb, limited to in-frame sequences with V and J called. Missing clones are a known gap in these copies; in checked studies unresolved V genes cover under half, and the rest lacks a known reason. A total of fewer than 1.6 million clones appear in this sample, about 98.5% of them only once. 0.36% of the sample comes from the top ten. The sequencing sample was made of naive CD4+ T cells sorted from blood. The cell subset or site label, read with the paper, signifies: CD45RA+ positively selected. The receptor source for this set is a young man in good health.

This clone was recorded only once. The CDR3 sequence: CASSERLAGQETQYF. The CDR3 DNA sequence: TGTGCCAGCAGCGAAAGACTAGCGGGACAAGAGACCCAGTACTTC. This chain uses TRBV9 with TRBJ2-5, with TRBD2 identical over 11 bases. This CDR3 is 15 amino acids long. The V gene's germline CDR1 is SGDLS and CDR2 YYNGEE. V shed 3 bases and J 2 bases; nucleotides not matched to a gene: 3.

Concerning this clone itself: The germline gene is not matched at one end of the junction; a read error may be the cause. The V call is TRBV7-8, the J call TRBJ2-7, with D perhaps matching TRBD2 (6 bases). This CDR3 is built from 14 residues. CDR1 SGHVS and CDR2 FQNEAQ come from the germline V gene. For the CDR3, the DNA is TGTGCCAGCAGCCTCCCCGGGGGAAGCCCGGGTTTTGCCTTC. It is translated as CASSLPGGSPGFAF.

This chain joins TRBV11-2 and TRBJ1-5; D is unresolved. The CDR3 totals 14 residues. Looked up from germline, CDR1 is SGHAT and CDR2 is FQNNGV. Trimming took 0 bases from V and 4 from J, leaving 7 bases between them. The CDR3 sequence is CASSLDPGNQPQHF. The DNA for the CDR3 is TGTGCCAGCAGCTTAGATCCGGGAAATCAGCCCCAGCATTTT.

In nucleotides, the CDR3 is TGTGCCAGCAGTTTTGCAGGGCCGCCCTACGAGCAGTACTTC. Translation: CASSFAGPPYEQYF. The rearrangement links TRBV27 to TRBJ2-7, with a tentative D call TRBD1 (5 bases). The germline V gene has CDR1 MNHEY and CDR2 SMNVEV (reference sequence). This CDR3 spans 14 amino acids. The ends were cut back, 3 bases at V and 2 bases at J, with 11 bases in the middle.

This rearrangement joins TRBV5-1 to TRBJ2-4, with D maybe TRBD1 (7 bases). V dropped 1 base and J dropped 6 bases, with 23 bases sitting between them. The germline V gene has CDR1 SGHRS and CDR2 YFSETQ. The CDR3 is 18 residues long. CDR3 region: CASSLTSLTGRYLNIQYF. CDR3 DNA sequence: TGCGCCAGCAGCTTGACAAGCCTGACAGGGAGGTATTTAAACATTCAGTACTTC.

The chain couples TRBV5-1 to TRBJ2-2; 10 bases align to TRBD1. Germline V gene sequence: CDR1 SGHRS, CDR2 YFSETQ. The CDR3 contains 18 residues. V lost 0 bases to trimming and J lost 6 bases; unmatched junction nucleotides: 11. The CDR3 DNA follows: TGCGCCAGCAGCTTGGCCCAGGGGACAGGGGTTCTCGCCGGGGAGCTGTTTTTT. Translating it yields CASSLAQGTGVLAGELFF. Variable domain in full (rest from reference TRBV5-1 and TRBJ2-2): KAGVTQTPRYLIKTRGQQVTLSCSPISGHRSVSWYQQTPGQGLQFLFEYFSETQRNKGNFPGRFSGRQFSNSRSEMNVSTLELGDSALYLCASSLAQGTGVLAGELFFGEGSRLTVL.